This T cell receptor beta chain originates from a study of CD8 T cells in Susac syndrome. Sequencing of TCR beta drew on CD8+ and CD4+ T cells from blood. Controls comprised healthy donors matched for age and sex. FACS was used to enrich TEMRA cells, whereas the CD8+ and CD4+ T cells were obtained by negative isolation. Reverse transcription of roughly 0.45 to 1 ug RNA used random hexamers. With immunoSEQ multiplex PCR, TCR beta CDR3 was amplified across 54 Vbeta and 13 Jbeta. MiXCR was run by TCRdb on the immunoSEQ multiplex PCR reads, yielding one entry per CDR3 protein. The table includes fewer than 150,000 distinct CDR3 sequences, 94% detected once. The origin of this receptor is a human donor in good health. What was sequenced was CD8+ T cells from PBMCs.

CDR3 coding DNA: TGTGCCAGCACTACAAATCTAGCGGGAGTAATCCATGAGCAGTTCTTC. Translation: CASTTNLAGVIHEQFF. The chain carries TRBV27 and TRBJ2-1; TRBD2 aligns across 10 bases. The CDR3 is made up of 16 amino acids. The ends lost 7 bases at V and 8 bases at J; junction bases unmatched: 14. Germline V gives CDR1 MNHEY, CDR2 SMNVEV (reference sequence).